This is a list of T cell receptor beta chains from one sample in a study of shared clonotypes between healthy human individuals. TCRdb's copy holds only in-frame clones and misses some; the assay was immunoSEQ multiplex PCR. The sample consists of about 480,000 clones, less than 85% of them appearing once. Source material: PBMCs. Receptors were obtained from a woman in her thirties or forties in good health. Some clones in this sample may be carry-over from other donors' samples. Both conserved end residues are part of each CDR3. Fields, in order: J gene, clone size, V gene, CDR3 length, D gene, CDR3 protein, CDR3 DNA. A D gene is named only where the DNA matches it firmly. Expanded clones get a size class; other rows say once, few or many, or leave the size out.

>TRBJ2-5|.|TRBV5-4|13|.
CASSQARQWDQYF
TGCGCCAGCAGCCAAGCCCGCCAGTGGGACCAGTACTTC
>TRBJ2-1|many|TRBV7-2|14|.
CASSLVAVSHEQFF
TGTGCCAGCAGCTTAGTCGCAGTTTCCCACGAGCAGTTCTTC
>TRBJ2-7|.|TRBV5-1|14|TRBD1
CASSLQGQNYEQYF
TGCGCCAGCAGCTTACAGGGACAGAACTACGAGCAGTACTTC
>TRBJ2-1|once|TRBV19|15|TRBD2
CASSIASGRAVEQFF
TGTGCCAGTAGTATAGCCAGCGGGAGGGCCGTTGAGCAGTTCTTC
>TRBJ2-1|.|TRBV19|15|.
CASSIGGGPYNEQFF
TGTGCCAGTAGTATAGGGGGGGGGCCCTACAATGAGCAGTTCTTC
>TRBJ1-2|.|TRBV5-1|12|.
CASSLDRAGYTF
TGCGCCAGCAGCTTGGACAGGGCTGGCTACACCTTC
>TRBJ1-2|.|TRBV28|13|.
CASSLQGNYGYTF
TGTGCCAGCAGCCTTCAGGGGAACTATGGCTACACCTTC
>TRBJ2-7|.|TRBV28|15|.
CASSLLGAYPYEQYF
TGTGCCAGCAGTTTACTAGGGGCCTACCCCTACGAGCAGTACTTC
>TRBJ1-4|once|TRBV28|12|.
CASSTNNEKLFF
TGTGCCAGCAGCACCAATAATGAAAAACTGTTTTTT
>TRBJ1-1|.|TRBV30|14|.
CAWSVPWRETEAFF
TGTGCCTGGAGTGTACCCTGGAGGGAAACTGAAGCTTTCTTT
>TRBJ1-1|.|TRBV4-1|13|.
CASSQVRGTEAFF
TGCGCCAGCAGCCAAGTACGGGGCACTGAAGCTTTCTTT
>TRBJ2-1|.|TRBV7-9|16|TRBD2
CASSDLAANSYNEQFF
TGTGCCAGCAGCGATCTAGCGGCTAACTCCTACAATGAGCAGTTCTTC
>TRBJ1-1|.|TRBV28|13|.
CASRPQGRTEAFF
TGTGCCAGCAGACCCCAGGGGCGCACTGAAGCTTTCTTT
>TRBJ2-3|.|TRBV19|13|.
CASSITGTDTQYF
TGTGCCAGTAGTATCACAGGGACAGATACGCAGTATTTT
>TRBJ2-7|.|TRBV27|16|TRBD1
CASSLSRQGASYEQYF
TGTGCCAGCAGTTTATCCCGACAGGGGGCCTCCTACGAGCAGTACTTC
>TRBJ1-5|few|TRBV28|16|.
CASSLGGGWGNQPQHF
TGTGCCAGCAGTTTAGGGGGGGGTTGGGGCAATCAGCCCCAGCATTTT
>TRBJ2-5|.|TRBV7-6|16|.
CASSPLGAGEGETQYF
TGTGCCAGCAGCCCTTTGGGGGCGGGAGAAGGAGAGACCCAGTACTTC
>TRBJ1-1|many|TRBV19|13|.
CASSATMNTEAFF
TGTGCCAGTAGTGCAACAATGAACACTGAAGCTTTCTTT
>TRBJ2-5|few|TRBV7-9|14|.
CASSLSERVGTQYF
TGTGCCAGCAGCTTGAGTGAGAGGGTTGGAACCCAGTACTTC
>TRBJ1-4|.|TRBV28|16|.
CASSPLGRQYNEKLFF
TGTGCCAGCAGTCCCCTGGGCAGGCAGTACAATGAAAAACTGTTTTTT
>TRBJ2-1|few|TRBV18|13|TRBD1
CASSIHRGDEQFF
TGTGCCAGCTCAATACACAGGGGGGATGAGCAGTTCTTC
>TRBJ2-5|.|TRBV29-1|16|.
CSVGSLTTLLVGTQYF
TGCAGCGTTGGGTCCCTGACTACTCTCCTGGTGGGGACCCAGTACTTC
>TRBJ2-7|.|TRBV20-1|11|.
CSASASYEQYF
TGCAGTGCTAGCGCGTCCTACGAGCAGTACTTC
>TRBJ2-2|.|TRBV30|15|TRBD1
CAWTQGAYNTGELFF
TGTGCCTGGACACAGGGGGCTTATAACACCGGGGAGCTGTTTTTT
>TRBJ2-3|.|TRBV5-1|15|TRBD2
CASSLWTSGSDTQYF
TGCGCCAGCAGCCTCTGGACTAGCGGGAGCGATACGCAGTATTTT
>TRBJ1-1|.|TRBV4-3|17|.
CASGQDFREGSTTEAFF
TGCGCCAGCGGCCAAGATTTCCGCGAGGGCTCTACCACTGAAGCTTTCTTT
>TRBJ2-1|.|TRBV5-4|15|TRBD2
CASSLGGRAKDEQFF
TGTGCCAGCAGCTTGGGCGGGAGGGCCAAGGATGAGCAGTTCTTC
>TRBJ1-5|.|TRBV30|14|TRBD1
CAWSLGQGGQPQHF
TGTGCCTGGAGTCTGGGACAGGGAGGTCAGCCCCAGCATTTT
>TRBJ1-1|.|TRBV28|18|TRBD1
CASSFPRTLGTVGTEAFF
TGTGCCAGCAGTTTCCCTCGCACCCTTGGGACAGTTGGCACTGAAGCTTTCTTT
>TRBJ2-3|.|TRBV6-5|13|.
CASREMGTDTQYF
TGTGCCAGCAGGGAGATGGGCACAGATACGCAGTATTTT
>TRBJ1-1|.|TRBV9|16|TRBD1
CASSAGLGQLNTEAFF
TGTGCCAGCAGCGCCGGATTGGGACAGCTGAACACTGAAGCTTTCTTT
>TRBJ2-7|.|TRBV5-1|14|TRBD1
CASSLGLDRAEQYF
TGCGCCAGCAGCTTGGGGTTGGACAGGGCCGAGCAGTACTTC
>TRBJ2-7|.|TRBV5-1|12|.
CASSFYPDEQYF
TGCGCCAGCAGCTTTTACCCGGACGAGCAGTACTTC
>TRBJ2-1|few|TRBV7-9|16|TRBD2
CASSLGGGRSVREQFF
TGTGCCAGCAGCTTAGGGGGCGGGAGGTCCGTGAGAGAGCAGTTCTTC
>TRBJ2-7|.|TRBV6-1|13|TRBD2
CASSESGAYEQYF
TGTGCCAGCAGTGAAAGCGGGGCCTACGAGCAGTACTTC